A single sample is the source of the 9 T cell receptor beta chains below, sequenced in a study of vaccination and CD4 T cells after COVID-19. Their antigens are not known. Sequencing of cultured CD4+ T cell DNA used the Oncomine TCR Beta short-read assay. TCRdb processed the PCR reads anew with MiXCR; each CDR3 protein has one entry. Here the sample spans roughly 14,000 distinct CDR3 sequences, about 35% being singletons. Specified treatment: roughly ten-day PBMC culture with coronavirus spike peptide pools or control peptides (ViraFEST assay). Sequencing was done on a sample of cultured CD4+ T cells from blood. The source is a human donor with COVID-19.

The chain couples TRBV29-1 to TRBJ1-1; possible D gene TRBD1, 5 bases. Germline V lookup: CDR1 SQVTM, CDR2 ANQGSEA. V was clipped by 0 bases and J by 0 bases, with 11 bases between them. The CDR3 has 15 residues. The CDR3 DNA follows: TGCAGCGTTGAAGATCGGAGGGGAATGAACACTGAAGCTTTCTTT. Encoded protein: CSVEDRRGMNTEAFF.

This clonotype has just a few counts. The chain uses TRBV20-1 and TRBJ1-5; D gene ambiguous. Germline CDR1 reads DFQATT; CDR2 reads SNEGSKA (reference sequence). The V and J ends lost 6 bases and 0 bases respectively, with 9 bases between them. CDR3 length: 13 amino acids. CDR3 nucleotide sequence: TGCAGTGCCTCCCGGAGTAGCAATCAGCCCCAGCATTTT. It is translated as CSASRSSNQPQHF.

This clonotype turned up a few times. This chain connects TRBV2 to TRBJ2-5; TRBD1 might be the D (5 bases). Trimming removed 2 bases at V and 7 bases at J, with 11 bases between. This CDR3 contains 13 residues. Germline V gene data show CDR1 as SNHLY and CDR2 as FYNNEI. Here the CDR3 DNA reads TGTGCCAGCAGTGAATTCAGGGATGGGACCCAGTACTTC. Translating gives CASSEFRDGTQYF.

This clonotype was observed a few times. The rearrangement uses TRBV20-1 and TRBJ1-5; 9 bases line up with TRBD1. Unmatched junction bases numbered 9, after V lost 3 bases and J lost 0 bases. The CDR3 has 17 residues. The germline CDR1 and CDR2 sequences are DFQATT and SNEGSKA (reference sequence). Written as DNA, the CDR3 is TGCAGTGCTAGGAGGTTTGGGACAGGGTTTAGCAATCAGCCCCAGCATTTT. This codes for CSARRFGTGFSNQPQHF.

This chain connects TRBV18 to TRBJ2-3; 12 bases fit TRBD2. J gave up 4 bases and V 4 bases, and 9 bases lay outside the gene matches. The CDR3 contains 17 residues. Germline loops: CDR1 KGHSH, CDR2 LQKENI. The CDR3 bases are TGTGCCAGCTCACTCACTAGCGGGGGGCTAGTCCCAGATACGCAGTATTTT. Protein sequence: CASSLTSGGLVPDTQYF.

This clonotype was counted a few times. CDR3 sequence: CASSLVGGGTGANVLTF. CDR3 in DNA: TGTGCCAGCAGCTTAGTGGGGGGGGGCACTGGGGCCAACGTCCTGACTTTC. The rearrangement uses TRBV11-2 and TRBJ2-6; TRBD2 might be the D (7 bases). The V end was cut by 1 base, the J end by 2 bases, with 12 bases between. Germline V lookup: CDR1 SGHAT, CDR2 FQNNGV. The CDR3 runs 17 residues.

The chain carries TRBV7-9 and TRBJ1-6, with 9 positions matching TRBD1. The CDR3 spans 15 residues. The germline V gene has CDR1 SEHNR and CDR2 FQNEAQ (reference sequence). V was pared by 5 bases and J by 6 bases, with 5 bases of the junction left unmatched. The CDR3 loop is CASSPGQGRNSPLHF. CDR3 sequence (DNA): TGTGCCAGCAGCCCGGGACAGGGTCGTAATTCACCCCTCCACTTT.

This CDR3 is CASSIRHTSYEQYF. The DNA for the CDR3 is TGTGCCAGTAGTATACGCCATACCTCCTACGAGCAGTACTTC. This chain joins TRBV19 and TRBJ2-7; D not resolved. This CDR3 has 14 residues. The V and J ends lost 2 bases and 0 bases respectively, with 8 bases between them. Looked up from germline, CDR1 is LNHDA and CDR2 is SQIVND (reference sequence). The variable domain in full, with the rest retrieved from reference TRBV19 and TRBJ2-7, is DGGITQSPKYLFRKEGQNVTLSCEQNLNHDAMYWYRQDPGQGLRLIYYSQIVNDFQKGDIAEGYSVSREKKESFPLTVTSAQKNPTAFYLCASSIRHTSYEQYFGPGTRLTVT.

The chain combines TRBV2 with TRBJ2-7; D perhaps matches TRBD1 (5 bases). Germline CDR1 SNHLY, CDR2 FYNNEI. The CDR3 contains 12 residues. Trimming shortened V by 7 bases and J by 4 bases, and 11 bases separated the two germline ends. The DNA for the CDR3 is TGTGCCAGCACCCCGGACACATACGAGCAGTACTTC. Its protein is CASTPDTYEQYF.